This T cell receptor (beta chain) was captured in a study of regulatory T cells in long-lasting Graves disease. The wider study: Antithyroid drug intake by newly diagnosed Graves' patients had lasted under 3 months.

Stated time point: newly diagnosed GD, antithyroid drugs for less than 3 months. With RNA extracted from PBMCs as input, the TCR library was made. Losses at the gene ends were 5 bases for V and 7 bases for J; bases not matched to a gene: 9. The CDR3 is 14 residues long. Germline V gene data show CDR1 as SGHTA and CDR2 as FQGNSA. CDR3-region Arm-PCR and iRepertoire HTBI primers produced the TCR beta libraries. TCRdb independently ran MiXCR on the multiplex PCR reads; one entry per CDR3 protein. The table records about 420,000 distinct CDR3 sequences, around 15% of them present only once. This same sample was also taken into another study, of T cells in Graves' hyperthyroidism and ophthalmopathy.

This sequence originates from a woman aged 18-29 years with Graves disease. This chain links TRBV7-2 with TRBJ2-7; 9 bases align to TRBD2. The sample consisted of peripheral blood mononuclear cells (PBMCs), taken at new diagnosis, from a patient treated with antithyroid drugs. CDR3 nucleotide sequence: TGTGCCAGCAGCCAAGTCCGAGCGGGGGGTGAGCAGTACTTC. Its protein is CASSQVRAGGEQYF. Filled out from reference TRBV7-2 and TRBJ2-7, the complete variable domain reads GAGVSQSPSNKVTEKGKDVELRCDPISGHTALYWYRQSLGQGLEFLIYFQGNSAPDKSGLPSDRFSAERTGGSVSTLTIQRTQQEDSAVYLCASSQVRAGGEQYFGPGTRLTVT.